This T cell receptor (beta chain) was documented in a study of T cells in Graves' hyperthyroidism and ophthalmopathy. The CDR3 loop spans 13 amino acids. V lost 4 bases and J lost 7, with 10 bases in between. Germline V gives CDR1 MNHNS, CDR2 SASEGT. Concerning this clonotype: Its antigen is not known.

Hyperthyroidism, newly diagnosed and lasting under 2 months, affected patients aged 18 to 65. Study-wide results and limits: The model predicted ophthalmopathy a median around 6.5 months before onset. Clonotypes that were expanded in thyroid above 0.001 mostly appeared in blood too.

TCR beta CDR3 regions were amplified from RNA transcripts. Researchers ran a first-round RT-PCR on the TCR CDR3 using the HTBI primer set. TCRdb processed the multiplex PCR reads anew with MiXCR; each CDR3 protein has one entry. The sample lists nearly 750,000 distinct CDR3 sequences, about 35% occurring once. The clonotype originates from a woman aged 40 to 49 with Graves' hyperthyroidism. Sequencing was done on a sample of blood. The chain is built from TRBV6-1 and TRBJ2-2, with D uncertain. This CDR3 reads CASSGGANGELFF. The CDR3 region has the DNA TGTGCCAGCAGTGGCGGCGCAAACGGGGAGCTGTTTTTT.